This passage covers 6 T cell receptor beta chains from one sample sequenced in a study of T cells in localized non-small cell lung cancer. The method was immunoSEQ multiplex PCR; TCRdb's version includes in-frame clones alone and lacks a portion of them. Among roughly 7,000 clones listed, roughly two fifths were seen once. This specimen was lung tumor tissue, taken before any cancer treatment. These receptors were taken from a man aged 40 to 70 with stage III lung adenocarcinoma.

V is TRBV16 and J is TRBJ1-6; a weak D match, TRBD1 (5 bases). V was pared by 0 bases and J by 9 bases, with 15 bases between. CDR1 and CDR2 (germline): KGHSY, FQNENV. The CDR3 contains 16 residues. This CDR3 reads CASSQSYGPRGSPLHF. CDR3 sequence (DNA): TGTGCCAGCAGCCAATCCTATGGACCAAGGGGTTCACCCCTCCACTTT.

In this sample, this clone turned up a few times. The CDR3 region is CASSVQGSRGEKLFF. CDR3 bases: TGTGCCAGCAGCGTCCAGGGGTCCCGTGGGGAAAAACTGTTTTTT. V usage is TRBV14 and J usage is TRBJ1-4; tentatively, D is TRBD1 (6 bases). V was shortened by 5 bases and J by 8 bases, with 18 bases between the two germline ends. Germline V CDR1 and CDR2: SGHDN, FVKESK. The CDR3 runs to 15 residues.

The chain uses TRBV11-3 and TRBJ2-1, with D perhaps TRBD1 or TRBD2 (5 bases each). V was trimmed by 2 bases and J by 8 bases, leaving 16 bases between them. Germline assignment: CDR1 SGHNT and CDR2 YENEEA. The CDR3 is made up of 15 amino acids. This CDR3 reads CASSLPGPSFDEQFF. In DNA form, the CDR3 reads TGTGCCAGCAGCTTACCGGGACCATCCTTCGATGAGCAGTTCTTC.

The gene calls are TRBV9 and TRBJ2-2; no reliable D call. Germline CDR1 SGDLS, CDR2 YYNGEE. Trimming took 0 bases from V and 3 from J, leaving 6 bases between them. The CDR3 has 14 amino acids. This CDR3 reads CASSVAPDTGELFF. The CDR3 DNA follows: TGTGCCAGCAGCGTAGCCCCAGACACCGGGGAGCTGTTTTTT.

This chain links TRBV19 with TRBJ2-5; D gene uncertain. The CDR3 consists of 15 residues. The germline gives CDR1 LNHDA, CDR2 SQIVND (reference sequence). Between the trimmed V and J ends, which lost 5 bases and 5 bases, there was a span of 18 bases. The CDR3 DNA reads as TGTGCCAGTAGTCCCCAACCAGGACGAACGGAGACCCAGTACTTC. Amino acid sequence: CASSPQPGRTETQYF.

The chain couples TRBV9 to TRBJ2-2, with 9 positions matching TRBD2. V was clipped by 5 bases and J by 1 base; unmatched bases: 6. The CDR3 extends over 16 amino acids. Germline CDR1 reads SGDLS; CDR2 reads YYNGEE. The CDR3 region is CASSGLAGVNTGELFF. As DNA, the CDR3 is TGTGCCAGCAGTGGGTTAGCGGGAGTGAACACCGGGGAGCTGTTTTTT.